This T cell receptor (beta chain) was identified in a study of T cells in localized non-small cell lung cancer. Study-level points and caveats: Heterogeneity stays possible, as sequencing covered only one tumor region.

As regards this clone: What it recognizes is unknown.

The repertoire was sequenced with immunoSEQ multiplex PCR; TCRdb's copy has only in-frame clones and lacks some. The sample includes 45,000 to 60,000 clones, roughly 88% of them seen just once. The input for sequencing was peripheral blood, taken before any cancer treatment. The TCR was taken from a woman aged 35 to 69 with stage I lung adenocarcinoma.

CDR3 sequence: CASSIPRRGKYGYTF. CDR3 bases: TGTGCCAGTAGTATCCCCCGTAGGGGTAAATATGGCTACACCTTC. This chain links TRBV19 with TRBJ1-2, with D possibly being TRBD1 (5 bases). V lost 3 bases and J 5 bases, leaving 16 bases between the germline ends. This CDR3 spans 15 amino acids. Germline loops: CDR1 LNHDA, CDR2 SQIVND (reference sequence). The whole variable domain, remainder taken from reference TRBV19 and TRBJ1-2, is DGGITQSPKYLFRKEGQNVTLSCEQNLNHDAMYWYRQDPGQGLRLIYYSQIVNDFQKGDIAEGYSVSREKKESFPLTVTSAQKNPTAFYLCASSIPRRGKYGYTFGSGTRLTVV.